This is a list of T cell receptor beta chains from one sample in a study of cytomegalovirus exposure and HLA in healthy donors. Assay: immunoSEQ multiplex PCR; the TCRdb copy retains only in-frame clones and omits some. This repertoire includes 180,000 or so clones. Material for sequencing was PBMCs. Every receptor here comes from a boy aged 10-17 years in good health and CMV-seronegative. The CDR3 runs from the conserved cysteine through the conserved F or W. D genes are given only for firm matches.

j_call d_call v_call cdr3_aa cdr3_nt
TRBJ1-1 - TRBV4-1 CASSRPAGQGGRDTEAFF TGCGCCAGCAGCCGACCTGCTGGCCAGGGAGGTCGTGACACTGAAGCTTTCTTT
TRBJ1-2 - TRBV18 CASSPQRQDRGYGYTF TGTGCCAGCTCACCACAAAGACAGGATAGGGGCTATGGCTACACCTTC
TRBJ2-3 TRBD1 TRBV6-1 CASSGDRFSTDTQYF TGTGCCAGCAGTGGGGACAGGTTCTCTACAGATACGCAGTATTTT
TRBJ2-1 TRBD2 TRBV9 CASSVESGGGRFF TGTGCCAGCAGCGTAGAGAGTGGGGGGGGGAGGTTCTTC
TRBJ1-1 - TRBV6-6 CASSPDSLNTEAFF TGTGCCAGCAGCCCCGACAGCCTGAACACTGAAGCTTTCTTT
TRBJ1-2 - TRBV7-2 CASSASGFTNYGYTF TGTGCCAGCAGCGCCTCCGGGTTTACTAACTATGGCTACACCTTC
TRBJ2-3 - TRBV28 CASSSPSPTRSPWTDTQYF TGTGCCAGCAGTTCACCATCCCCGACTAGATCCCCCTGGACAGATACGCAGTATTTT
TRBJ1-1 TRBD1 TRBV2 CASSYQQGIGTEAFF TGTGCCAGCAGTTATCAACAGGGGATCGGCACTGAAGCTTTCTTT
TRBJ1-1 TRBD1 TRBV6-6 CASSYSSGQGAFF TGTGCCAGCAGTTACTCATCGGGACAGGGAGCTTTCTTT
TRBJ1-2 - TRBV29-1 CSVEDETSSNYGYTF TGCAGCGTTGAAGATGAGACATCTTCTAACTATGGCTACACCTTC
TRBJ2-7 - TRBV11-2 CASSLDWRALPYEQYF TGTGCCAGCAGCTTAGATTGGAGGGCGCTACCCTACGAGCAGTACTTC
TRBJ1-6 - TRBV6-1 CASSETLLHNSPLHF TGTGCCAGCAGTGAAACCTTACTTCATAATTCACCCCTCCACTTT
TRBJ2-2 - TRBV5-4 CASSVVNTGELFF TGTGCCAGCAGCGTCGTGAACACCGGGGAGCTGTTTTTT
TRBJ1-5 - TRBV19 CASSIAHSSNQPQHF TGTGCCAGTAGTATAGCTCACTCTAGCAATCAGCCCCAGCATTTT
TRBJ1-3 - TRBV30 CAWSSQLSGNTIYF TGTGCCTGGAGTAGTCAACTCTCTGGAAACACCATATATTTT
TRBJ2-1 TRBD1 TRBV9 CASSVVGTGVRNEQFF TGTGCCAGCAGCGTAGTAGGGACAGGGGTTCGCAATGAGCAGTTCTTC
TRBJ2-7 TRBD1 TRBV19 CASMPTGVSYEQYF TGTGCCAGTATGCCGACAGGGGTCAGCTACGAGCAGTACTTC
TRBJ1-4 TRBD1 TRBV5-1 CASSLWTGEKLFF TGCGCCAGCAGCTTATGGACAGGGGAAAAACTGTTTTTT
TRBJ2-2 - TRBV21-1 CASRTYSGTGGSGELFF TGTGCCAGCAGAACATATTCTGGGACAGGGGGATCCGGGGAGCTGTTTTTT
TRBJ2-1 TRBD2 TRBV19 CASSTSGVGNEQFF TGTGCCAGTAGCACTAGCGGGGTGGGTAATGAGCAGTTCTTC
TRBJ1-4 - TRBV15 CATSKMGGGEKLFF TGTGCCACCAGTAAGATGGGAGGTGGGGAAAAACTGTTTTTT
TRBJ1-5 TRBD1 TRBV5-6 CASSLSGGPPQHF TGTGCCAGTAGCTTGTCAGGGGGCCCGCCCCAGCATTTT
TRBJ1-5 TRBD1 TRBV10-1 CASRGTGNQPQHF TGCGCCAGCAGGGGGACAGGCAATCAGCCCCAGCATTTT
TRBJ2-2 - TRBV5-4 CASTPVGGNTGELFF TGTGCCAGCACCCCTGTGGGGGGGAACACCGGGGAGCTGTTTTTT
TRBJ2-6 - TRBV21-1 CASLPSGTGISGANVLTF TGTGCCAGCTTACCTTCCGGGACAGGGATCTCTGGGGCCAACGTCCTGACTTTC
TRBJ2-7 TRBD1 TRBV4-3 CASSQDWTGGTYEQYF TGCGCCAGCAGCCAAGACTGGACAGGGGGCACCTACGAGCAGTACTTC
TRBJ2-3 - TRBV18 CASSPPGTDTQYF TGTGCCAGCTCACCGCCAGGGACAGATACGCAGTATTTT
TRBJ2-2 TRBD1 TRBV28 CASIRTGQNTGELFF TGTGCCAGCATCAGGACAGGCCAGAACACCGGGGAGCTGTTTTTT
TRBJ1-1 - TRBV4-1 CASKHQTEAFF TGCGCCAGTAAACACCAAACTGAAGCTTTCTTT
TRBJ2-7 TRBD1 TRBV9 CASSVGQGASYEQYF TGTGCCAGCAGCGTCGGACAGGGGGCATCCTACGAGCAGTACTTC
TRBJ1-3 - TRBV29-1 CSVGREGDTIYF TGCAGCGTGGGCAGGGAAGGGGACACCATATATTTT
TRBJ2-7 - TRBV18 CASSPYTRTASYEQYF TGTGCCAGCTCACCCTATACTAGGACAGCCTCCTACGAGCAGTACTTC
TRBJ2-3 TRBD2 TRBV7-2 CASSFSGGHTDTQYF TGTGCCAGCAGCTTTAGCGGGGGGCACACAGATACGCAGTATTTT
TRBJ2-7 - TRBV5-1 CASSLGAALRYEQYF TGCGCCAGCAGCTTGGGGGCAGCCCTTAGGTACGAGCAGTACTTC
TRBJ2-5 - TRBV28 CASSSSGQGNLETQYF -
TRBJ1-2 - TRBV2 CASSVNAVGYTF TGTGCCAGCAGTGTCAATGCGGTTGGCTACACCTTC
TRBJ2-5 - TRBV18 CASSPQWGQGKETQYF TGTGCCAGCTCACCACAGTGGGGGCAGGGAAAAGAGACCCAGTACTTC
TRBJ1-1 - TRBV19 CASSRLDSGNTEAFF TGTGCCAGTAGTAGGTTGGACAGTGGAAACACTGAAGCTTTCTTT
TRBJ2-7 TRBD1 TRBV9 CASSGDSNYEQYF TGTGCCAGCAGCGGGGACAGCAACTACGAGCAGTACTTC
TRBJ1-2 - TRBV27 CASSSRGQIANYGYTF TGTGCCAGCAGTTCACGGGGTCAGATAGCTAACTATGGCTACACCTTC
TRBJ2-1 - TRBV30 CAWSLGGPRGEQFF TGTGCCTGGAGTTTAGGGGGTCCCCGGGGTGAGCAGTTCTTC
TRBJ1-1 TRBD1 TRBV4-1 CASSQSYAGTGRLDTEAFF TGCGCCAGCAGCCAATCATATGCCGGGACAGGGCGTCTAGACACTGAAGCTTTCTTT
TRBJ2-2 TRBD2 TRBV10-3 CAISDYGTSGGSGELFF TGTGCCATCAGTGACTACGGGACTAGCGGGGGTTCCGGGGAGCTGTTTTTT
TRBJ1-2 - TRBV2 CASSDGRQGHGYTF TGTGCCAGCAGTGATGGGAGGCAGGGACATGGCTACACCTTC
TRBJ2-3 - TRBV2 CASSEWGGGTDTQYF TGTGCCAGCAGTGAATGGGGGGGCGGCACAGATACGCAGTATTTT
TRBJ2-7 - TRBV6-1 CASMRGYYEQYF TGTGCCAGCATGAGAGGTTACTACGAGCAGTACTTC
TRBJ2-3 - TRBV4-1 CASSQEGETDTQYF TGCGCCAGCAGCCAAGAGGGCGAAACAGATACGCAGTATTTT
TRBJ2-5 TRBD2 TRBV4-2 CASSRGAGGPGEQYF TGTGCCAGCAGCCGGGGAGCGGGGGGCCCCGGGGAGCAGTACTTC
TRBJ2-3 TRBD2 TRBV9 CASSLGLAGGPRDTQYF TGTGCCAGCAGCCTTGGACTAGCGGGGGGGCCTAGAGATACGCAGTATTTT